This T cell receptor (beta chain) originates from a study of cytomegalovirus exposure and HLA in healthy donors. Across the whole study: Some 77 million unique TCRs from HLA-typed donors were held in an early release of data.

The CDR3 totals 15 residues. Germline values: CDR1 MNHEY, CDR2 SMNVEV (reference sequence). The germline V and J ends were trimmed by 0 bases and 5 bases, with 10 bases remaining between them. General study findings and limits: The only immune exposure information that was available was CMV serostatus. According to an earlier analysis, most TCR beta V segments yielded productive rearrangements about 90% or about 30% of the time. Presence/absence results assume similar sequencing depth per donor, which may not hold.

As concerns this clone: Its specificity is unknown.

Researchers ran the PCR with 60 Vbeta and 13 Jbeta primers. The repertoire was sequenced with immunoSEQ multiplex PCR; TCRdb's copy has only in-frame clones and lacks some. The sample shows 120,000 or so clones, around 81% of them seen only once. The sequenced sample was PBMCs. The chain has TRBV27 and TRBJ2-2; D unclear. The clonotype originates from a middle-aged woman in good health and CMV-seronegative. CDR3 nucleotide sequence: TGTGCCAGCAGTTTATCGAGGCTAGGAACCGGGGAGCTGTTTTTT. This encodes CASSLSRLGTGELFF.